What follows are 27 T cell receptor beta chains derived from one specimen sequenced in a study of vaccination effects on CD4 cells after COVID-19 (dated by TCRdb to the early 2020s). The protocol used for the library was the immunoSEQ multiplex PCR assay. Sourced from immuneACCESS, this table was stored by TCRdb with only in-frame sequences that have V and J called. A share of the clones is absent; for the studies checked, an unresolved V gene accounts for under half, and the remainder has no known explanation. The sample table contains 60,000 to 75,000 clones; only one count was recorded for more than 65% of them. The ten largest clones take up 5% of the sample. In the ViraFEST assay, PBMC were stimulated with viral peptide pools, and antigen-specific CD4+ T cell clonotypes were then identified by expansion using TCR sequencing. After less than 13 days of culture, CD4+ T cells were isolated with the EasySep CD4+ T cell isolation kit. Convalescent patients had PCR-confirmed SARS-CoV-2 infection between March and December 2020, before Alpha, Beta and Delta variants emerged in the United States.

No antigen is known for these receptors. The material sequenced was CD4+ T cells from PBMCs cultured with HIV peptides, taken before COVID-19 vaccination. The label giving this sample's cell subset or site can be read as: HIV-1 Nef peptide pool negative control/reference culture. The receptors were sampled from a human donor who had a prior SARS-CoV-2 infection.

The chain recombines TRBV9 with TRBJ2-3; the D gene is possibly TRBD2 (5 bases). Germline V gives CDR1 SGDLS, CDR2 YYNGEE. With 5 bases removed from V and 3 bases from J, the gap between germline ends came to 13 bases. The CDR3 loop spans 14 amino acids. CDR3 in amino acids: CASRARTGTDTQYF. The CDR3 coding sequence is TGTGCCAGCAGGGCTAGGACGGGGACAGATACGCAGTATTTT.

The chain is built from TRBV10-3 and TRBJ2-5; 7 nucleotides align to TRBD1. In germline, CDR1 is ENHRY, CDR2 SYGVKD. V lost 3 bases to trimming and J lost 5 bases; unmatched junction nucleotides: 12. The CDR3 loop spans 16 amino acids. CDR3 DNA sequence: TGTGCCATCAGTGACCCGACCCGGACAGGCGGGGAGACCCAGTACTTC. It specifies CAISDPTRTGGETQYF.

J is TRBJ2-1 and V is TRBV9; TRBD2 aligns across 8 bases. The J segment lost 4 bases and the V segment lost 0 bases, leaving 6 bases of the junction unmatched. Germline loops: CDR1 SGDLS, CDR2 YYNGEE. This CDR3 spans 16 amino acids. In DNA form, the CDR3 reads TGTGCCAGCAGCGTAGCGGGGGGGCTTAGTTACAATGAGCAGTTCTTC. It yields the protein CASSVAGGLSYNEQFF.

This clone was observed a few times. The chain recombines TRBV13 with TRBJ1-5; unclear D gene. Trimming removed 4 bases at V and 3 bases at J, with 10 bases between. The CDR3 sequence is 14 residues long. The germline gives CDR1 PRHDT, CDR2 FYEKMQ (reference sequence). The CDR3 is CASSYQGLNQPQHF. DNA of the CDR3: TGTGCCAGCAGCTACCAAGGCCTCAATCAGCCCCAGCATTTT.

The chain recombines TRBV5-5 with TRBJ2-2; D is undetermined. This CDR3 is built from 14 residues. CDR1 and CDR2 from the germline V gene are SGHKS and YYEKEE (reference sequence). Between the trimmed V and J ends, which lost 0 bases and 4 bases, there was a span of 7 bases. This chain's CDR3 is CASSLASSTGELFF. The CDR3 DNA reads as TGTGCCAGCAGCTTGGCATCTAGCACCGGGGAGCTGTTTTTT.

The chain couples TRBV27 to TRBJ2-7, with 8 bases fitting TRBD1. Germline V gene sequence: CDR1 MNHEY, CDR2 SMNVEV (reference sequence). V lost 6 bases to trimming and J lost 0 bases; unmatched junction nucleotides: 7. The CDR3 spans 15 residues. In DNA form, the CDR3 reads TGTGCCAGCAGGAAACAGGGGGGCAGCTCCTACGAGCAGTACTTC. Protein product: CASRKQGGSSYEQYF.

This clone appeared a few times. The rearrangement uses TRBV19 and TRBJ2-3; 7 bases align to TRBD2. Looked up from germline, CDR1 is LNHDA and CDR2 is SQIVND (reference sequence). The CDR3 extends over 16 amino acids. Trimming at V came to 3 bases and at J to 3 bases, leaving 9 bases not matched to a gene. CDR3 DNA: TGTGCCAGTAGTATTGGCAGGGAGGGGATAACAGATACGCAGTATTTT. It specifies CASSIGREGITDTQYF.

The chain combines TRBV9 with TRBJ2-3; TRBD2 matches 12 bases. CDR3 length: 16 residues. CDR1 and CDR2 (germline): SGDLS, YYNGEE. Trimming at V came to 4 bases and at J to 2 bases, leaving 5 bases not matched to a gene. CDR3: CASSFLAGGNTDTQYF. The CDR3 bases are TGTGCCAGCAGCTTCCTAGCGGGGGGGAACACAGATACGCAGTATTTT. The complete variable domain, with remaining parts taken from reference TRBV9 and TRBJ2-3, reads DSGVTQTPKHLITATGQRVTLRCSPRSGDLSVYWYQQSLDQGLQFLIQYYNGEERAKGNILERFSAQQFPDLHSELNLSSLELGDSALYFCASSFLAGGNTDTQYFGPGTRLTVL.

CDR3 nucleotide sequence: TGTGCCAGCAGTCCGCCAGGGGAACAAGAGACCCAGTACTTC. Its translation is CASSPPGEQETQYF. V and J are TRBV4-2 and TRBJ2-5, with TRBD1 as a possible D gene (6 bases). CDR3 length: 14 amino acids. The V gene lost 6 bases and the J gene lost 2 bases, with 13 bases spanning the gap. Germline-derived CDR1 and CDR2 are LGHNA and YNFKEQ.

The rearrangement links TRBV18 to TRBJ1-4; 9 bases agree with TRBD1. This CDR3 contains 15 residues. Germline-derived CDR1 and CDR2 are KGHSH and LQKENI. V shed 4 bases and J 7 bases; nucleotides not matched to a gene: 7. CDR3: CASSRPGQGSEKLFF. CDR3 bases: TGTGCCAGCTCACGCCCGGGACAGGGAAGTGAAAAACTGTTTTTT.

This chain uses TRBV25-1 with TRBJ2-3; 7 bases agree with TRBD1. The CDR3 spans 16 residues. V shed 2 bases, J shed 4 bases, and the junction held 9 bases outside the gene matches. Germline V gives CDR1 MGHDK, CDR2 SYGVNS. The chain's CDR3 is CASSERQGLGPDTQYF. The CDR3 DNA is TGTGCCAGCAGTGAACGACAGGGATTGGGCCCAGATACGCAGTATTTT.

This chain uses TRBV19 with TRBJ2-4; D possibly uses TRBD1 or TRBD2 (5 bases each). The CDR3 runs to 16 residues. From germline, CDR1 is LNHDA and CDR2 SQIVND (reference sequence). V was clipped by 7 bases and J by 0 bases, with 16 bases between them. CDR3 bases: TGTGCCAGTAAGCCGGGGACCTCCCTAGCCAAAAACATTCAGTACTTC. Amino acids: CASKPGTSLAKNIQYF.

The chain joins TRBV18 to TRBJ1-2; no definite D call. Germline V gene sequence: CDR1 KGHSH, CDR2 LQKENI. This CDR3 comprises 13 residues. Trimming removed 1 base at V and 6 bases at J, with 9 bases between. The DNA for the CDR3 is TGTGCCAGCTCACCACTGGGCTTGGATGGCTACACCTTC. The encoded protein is CASSPLGLDGYTF.

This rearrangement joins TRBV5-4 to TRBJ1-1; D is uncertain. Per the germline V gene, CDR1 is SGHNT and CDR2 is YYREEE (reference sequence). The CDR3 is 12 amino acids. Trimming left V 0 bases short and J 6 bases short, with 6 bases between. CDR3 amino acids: CASSLDQAEAFF. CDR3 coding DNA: TGTGCCAGCAGCTTGGACCAGGCTGAAGCTTTCTTT. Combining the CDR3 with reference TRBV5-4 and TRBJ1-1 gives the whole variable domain ETGVTQSPTHLIKTRGQQVTLRCSSQSGHNTVSWYQQALGQGPQFIFQYYREEENGRGNFPPRFSGLQFPNYSSELNVNALELDDSALYLCASSLDQAEAFFGQGTRLTVV.

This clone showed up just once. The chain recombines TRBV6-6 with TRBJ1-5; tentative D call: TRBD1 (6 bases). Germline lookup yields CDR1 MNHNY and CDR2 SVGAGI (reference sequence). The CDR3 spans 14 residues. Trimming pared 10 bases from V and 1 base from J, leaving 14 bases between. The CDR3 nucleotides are TGTGCCACGGAGCGACAGGTGAGCAATCAGCCCCAGCATTTT. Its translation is CATERQVSNQPQHF.

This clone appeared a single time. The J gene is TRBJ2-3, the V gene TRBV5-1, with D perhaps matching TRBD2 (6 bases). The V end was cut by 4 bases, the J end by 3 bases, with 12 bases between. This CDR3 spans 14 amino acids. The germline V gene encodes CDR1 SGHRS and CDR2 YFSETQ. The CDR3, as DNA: TGCGCCAGCAGCAGGAGGGTAGCAACAGATACGCAGTATTTT. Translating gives CASSRRVATDTQYF.

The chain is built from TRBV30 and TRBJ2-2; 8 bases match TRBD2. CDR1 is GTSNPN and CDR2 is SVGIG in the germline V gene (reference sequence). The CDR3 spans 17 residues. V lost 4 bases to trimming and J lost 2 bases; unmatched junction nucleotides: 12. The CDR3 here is CAWTRPVRGANTGELFF. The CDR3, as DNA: TGTGCCTGGACCCGGCCTGTGCGGGGGGCCAACACCGGGGAGCTGTTTTTT.

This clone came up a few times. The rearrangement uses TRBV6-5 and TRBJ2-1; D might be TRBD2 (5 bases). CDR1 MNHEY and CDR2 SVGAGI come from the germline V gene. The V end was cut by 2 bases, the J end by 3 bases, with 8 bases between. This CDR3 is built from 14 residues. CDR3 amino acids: CASSYGGGYNEQFF. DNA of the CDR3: TGTGCCAGCAGTTACGGAGGTGGCTACAATGAGCAGTTCTTC.

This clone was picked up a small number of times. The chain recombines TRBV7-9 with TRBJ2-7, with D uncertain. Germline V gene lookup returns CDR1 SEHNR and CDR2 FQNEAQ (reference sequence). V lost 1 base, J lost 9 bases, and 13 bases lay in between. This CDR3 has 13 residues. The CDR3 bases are TGTGCCAGCAGCTTAGGACCGCCCTTCGGGCAGTACTTC. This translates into CASSLGPPFGQYF.

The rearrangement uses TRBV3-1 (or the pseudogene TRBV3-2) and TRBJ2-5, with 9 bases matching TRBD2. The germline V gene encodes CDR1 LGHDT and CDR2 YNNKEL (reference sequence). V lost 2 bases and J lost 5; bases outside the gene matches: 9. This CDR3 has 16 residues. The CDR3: CASSQSLGLASETQYF. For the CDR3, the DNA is TGTGCCAGCAGCCAATCTCTGGGACTAGCATCGGAGACCCAGTACTTC.

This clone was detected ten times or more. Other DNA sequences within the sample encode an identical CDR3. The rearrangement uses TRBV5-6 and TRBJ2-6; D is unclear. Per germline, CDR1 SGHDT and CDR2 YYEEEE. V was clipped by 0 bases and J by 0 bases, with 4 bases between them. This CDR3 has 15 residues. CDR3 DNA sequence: TGTGCCAGCAGCTTGGGAGTCTCTGGGGCCAACGTCCTGACTTTC. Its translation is CASSLGVSGANVLTF. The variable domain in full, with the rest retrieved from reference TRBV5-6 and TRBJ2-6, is DAGVTQSPTHLIKTRGQQVTLRCSPKSGHDTVSWYQQALGQGPQFIFQYYEEEERQRGNFPDRFSGHQFPNYSSELNVNALLLGDSALYLCASSLGVSGANVLTFGAGSRLTVL.

The CDR3: CASSLTWNRLKVYNTDTQYF. The CDR3 DNA is TGTGCCAGCAGCTTAACGTGGAATCGGCTAAAGGTCTATAACACAGATACGCAGTATTTT. This sequence joins TRBV7-3 and TRBJ2-3; D is ambiguous. The CDR3 runs to 20 residues. V lost 0 bases and J lost 2, with 24 bases in between. Per the germline V gene, CDR1 is SGHTA and CDR2 is FQGTGA.

The DNA for the CDR3 is TGCGCCAGCAGCTTAGACGGCCAGCTTTACAATGAGCAGTTCTTC. Protein: CASSLDGQLYNEQFF. The V and J genes are TRBV5-1 and TRBJ2-1; no reliable D call. Germline loops: CDR1 SGHRS, CDR2 YFSETQ. This CDR3 is 15 amino acids long. The ends were cut back, 2 bases at V and 4 bases at J, with 13 bases in the middle.

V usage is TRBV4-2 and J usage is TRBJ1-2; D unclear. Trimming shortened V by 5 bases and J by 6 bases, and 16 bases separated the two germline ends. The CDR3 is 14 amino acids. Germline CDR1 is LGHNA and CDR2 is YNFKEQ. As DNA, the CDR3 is TGTGCCAGCAGCTCTCGGACTACGCTGGATGGCTACACCTTC. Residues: CASSSRTTLDGYTF.

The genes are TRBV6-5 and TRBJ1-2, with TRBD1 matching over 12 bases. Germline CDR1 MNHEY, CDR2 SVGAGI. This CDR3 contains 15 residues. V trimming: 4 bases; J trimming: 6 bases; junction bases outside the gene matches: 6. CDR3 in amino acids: CASSWQGQGADGYTF. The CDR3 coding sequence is TGTGCCAGCAGTTGGCAGGGACAGGGGGCGGATGGCTACACCTTC.

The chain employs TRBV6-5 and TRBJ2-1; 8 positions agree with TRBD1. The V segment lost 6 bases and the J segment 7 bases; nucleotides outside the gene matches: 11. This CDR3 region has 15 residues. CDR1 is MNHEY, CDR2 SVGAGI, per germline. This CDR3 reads CASRTPGQATNEQFF. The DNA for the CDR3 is TGTGCCAGCAGAACCCCGGGACAGGCGACTAATGAGCAGTTCTTC.

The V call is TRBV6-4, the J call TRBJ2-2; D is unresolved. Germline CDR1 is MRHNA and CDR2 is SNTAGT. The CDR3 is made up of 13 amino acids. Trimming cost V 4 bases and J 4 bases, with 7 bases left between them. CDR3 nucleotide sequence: TGTGCCAGCAGTGCGAGTGGCACCGGGGAGCTGTTTTTT. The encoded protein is CASSASGTGELFF.